Detailed here is one T cell receptor (beta chain). The sample is drawn from a study of control samples from healthy donors and cancer patients. Germline CDR1 MNHEY, CDR2 SMNVEV (reference sequence). The CDR3 consists of 13 residues. V was pared by 6 bases and J by 3 bases, with 11 bases between. Using immunoSEQ multiplex PCR, the repertoire was profiled, and TCRdb retains in-frame clones only, with some absent. This repertoire shows approximately 84,000 clones, roughly nine tenths found once; its top ten account for around 14%. This TCR was recovered from a man younger than 45 in good health. V gene TRBV27 combines with J gene TRBJ1-1, with D perhaps matching TRBD1 (5 bases). Sequencing used blood. The CDR3 spells CASRNWGDTEAFF. The CDR3, as DNA: TGTGCCAGCAGAAATTGGGGGGACACTGAAGCTTTCTTT.